This section outlines one TCR beta chain sequence together with its context. It has no known antigen specificity. No base quality information exists; no much larger clone differs at one position. A control cohort of 11 patients who had been given myeloablative marrow transplants with methotrexate plus a calcineurin inhibitor was sampled 1 year after transplant. Peripheral blood and bone marrow mononuclear cells were isolated by Ficoll-Hypaque density centrifugation and cryopreserved. CDR3 length: 12 amino acids, cysteine to phenylalanine. Here the CDR3 DNA is all that survives: 36 bases in frame from base 1. V trim: 5 bases; J trim: 10 bases; unmatched bases: 5. CDR1 GTSNPN and CDR2 SVGIG were looked up in the germline V gene (reference sequence). Genomic DNA was the input for TRB sequencing, which was run either with the immunoSEQ assay at survey resolution or with the hsTCRB kit. In the source study's methods: Initial read processing used immunoSEQ software, and repertoire analyses used the LymphoSeq R package. For each TRB dataset, clonality was calculated as 1 minus normalized Shannon entropy, and the Gini coefficient was computed as well. Phenotypes of unsorted samples were inferred by mapping TRB sequences from sorted subsets of the recipient or donor onto unsorted samples of the same recipient. In its TCRdb copy, this immuneACCESS table keeps in-frame sequences only and misses some clones. Where compared with another copy, unresolved V genes explain less than half of these, and the others have no known cause. V, J and clone size are taken as reported in that table, and D and trimming were inferred from the DNA itself. This sample has 15,000 to 19,000 clones in its table, and 80% to 85% of those were observed once. The ten largest clones capture about 5% of the sample.

The source of the sample is a study of T cells after posttransplantation cyclophosphamide (dated by TCRdb to 2015 to 2016). Notes on the research overall: Using TRB sequencing, the study followed how the T cell repertoire reconstituted after myeloablative bone marrow transplantation in which posttransplantation cyclophosphamide served as GVHD prophylaxis. TRB sequencing was performed on blood from all 35 or so PTCy patients with 1-year posttransplant specimens. TRB sequencing was also done on up to 3 additional blood samples from 2 to 5.2 years after transplant in 3 patients, and on pretransplant blood from several patients. Because TRA and TRB clonality correlated tightly in ten or so samples, later TCR analyses were limited to TRB. Antigen receptor sequencing covered samples from 30 to 40 PTCy-treated patients and over 15 of their related bone marrow donors. Public TRB sequences were compared against a database of over 3,500 sequences linked to responses to pathogens, tumor antigens, self-antigens and alloantigens.

What the authors observed across the whole study: Donor-recipient similarity was low at 1-2 months but increased during the first year, and donor CD8+ memory clones often dominated later blood repertoires. The TRB repertoires of T cells infiltrating skin or GI tract showed only limited overlap with the TRB repertoires of T cells in blood. Across the 45 patients, TRB clonality was highly associated with recipient CMV seropositivity and CMV reactivation, and diversity with PTCy was similar to that in the CNI/methotrexate controls.

Source: PBMCs, taken less than 400 days after allogeneic stem cell transplant with calcineurin inhibitor and methotrexate. The receptor's source is a male patient in his late teens or twenties who received an allogeneic stem cell transplant from a related donor, was CMV-positive, and had no GVHD. Following a transplant, some T lymphocytes may have been derived from the graft donor. The chain uses TRBV30 and TRBJ2-1; 10 nucleotides in the junction match TRBD1. The CDR3 loop reads CAWAGQGGEQFF. The sequence in DNA is TGTGCCTGGGCAGGACAGGGGGGCGAGCAGTTCTTC.